This T cell receptor beta chain was obtained from a study of response to subunit inactivated influenza vaccine. Study outcomes and limitations: Each seasonal influenza vaccination, the authors suggested, recruits few new T cells.

TCRdb used MiXCR to reprocess the RT-PCR reads, holding one entry per CDR3 protein. Of more than 450,000 distinct CDR3 sequences listed, approximately 7.1% are singletons. Points on this clonotype: No antigen is known for it.

CDR1 SGHTA and CDR2 FQGNSA come from the germline V gene. The CDR3 consists of 14 residues. Trimming left V 6 bases short and J 6 bases short, with 16 bases between. This receptor was taken from a man aged 50-75 years who received an inactivated influenza vaccine. The chain is built from TRBV7-2 and TRBJ2-3; a weak D match, TRBD1 (5 bases). This material consisted of PBMCs from blood, taken less than 25 months after vaccination. Here the CDR3 reads CASSFHKGFDTQYF. As DNA, the CDR3 is TGTGCCAGCAGTTTTCATAAGGGGTTCGATACGCAGTATTTT.